This T cell receptor beta chain was identified in a study of blood T cell repertoires in COVID-19. Study-wide background: Samples taken during acute and convalescent COVID-19 were collected in the United States, Italy and Spain.

Trimming took 2 bases from V and 0 from J; bases not matched to a gene: 5. Germline V gives CDR1 ENHRY, CDR2 SYGVKD. The CDR3 spans 17 residues. Living in 20 to 30 US areas, the participants were between about 18 and 100 years of age. Cohort placement rested on clinical history that participants reported themselves. Original data processing: Nucleated cell counts were estimated from reference gene primer amplification. Clones were sequenced by immunoSEQ multiplex PCR, and TCRdb holds only the in-frame ones, with some missing. V and J calls and clone size are those listed in that table; D and trimming were worked out from the DNA. The profile shows a few hundred thousand clones, about 92% of them singletons.

This chain connects TRBV10-3 to TRBJ2-1; 9 positions match TRBD2. This receptor was taken from a woman aged 25 to 39 who had recovered from COVID-19. Sequenced: PBMCs or T cells enriched from blood (not recorded which). The DNA for the CDR3 is TGTGCCATCAGTGAGCCTAGACTAGCGGTCTCCTACAATGAGCAGTTCTTC. It encodes CAISEPRLAVSYNEQFF.